The T cell receptor (beta chain) described here comes from a study of blood T cell repertoires in COVID-19. As for the study in general: Sites in the United States, Italy and Spain provided acute and convalescent COVID-19 samples. In each case, the material was cDNA or gDNA derived from T cells, B-cell-depleted T cells, or PBMCs.

The CDR3 contains 20 residues. CDR1 and CDR2 (germline): LGHNA, YSLEER. The trim removed 0 bases at V and 3 bases at J, leaving 18 bases unmatched. As processed by the authors: Nucleated cell counts were estimated from reference gene primer amplification. Method: immunoSEQ multiplex PCR; TCRdb's copy keeps in-frame clones and lacks some. V and J calls and clone size are given by that table; D and trimming were obtained from the DNA. The repertoire consists of about 89,000 clones, with less than 80% occurring once and the leading ten covering over 13%. Only one count was recorded for this clone. The receptor was derived from an elderly woman with acute or convalescent COVID-19. The chain is built from TRBV4-3 and TRBJ2-5, with 8 positions matching TRBD2. The sequencing sample was made of peripheral blood. CDR3 sequence: CASSQELSAGGGPFKETQYF. The CDR3 region has the DNA TGCGCCAGCAGCCAAGAATTATCAGCCGGCGGGGGGCCCTTTAAAGAGACCCAGTACTTC.